This T cell receptor beta chain is drawn from a study of CD8+CD57+ T cells in acquired aplastic anemia. Study-level background: Mean yield of DNA from sorted CD4+ and CD8+ cells was roughly 3.2 ug.

V trimming: 0 bases; J trimming: 7 bases; junction bases outside the gene matches: 8. The V gene's germline CDR1 is SGDLS and CDR2 YYNGEE. The CDR3 has 16 residues. Template material for TCR beta VDJ and CDR3 profiling consisted of genomic DNA. TCRdb reprocessed the reads with MiXCR, giving one entry per CDR3 protein. The table records about 180,000 distinct CDR3 sequences, over 40% of them present only once. Those patients picked for sequencing had displayed CD8+CD57+ cell expansion on flow cytometry. Blood sampling was performed on the patients, and none of them had received therapy by then. Study results and caveats: Some 30 was the count of CD8+ CDR3 sequences that patients shared with controls. Patient and control CD8+ Simpson's diversity was not significantly different.

This clonotype was found many times. Its antigen is unknown. The sample was sorted CD4+, CD8+, or CD8+CD57+ T cells (not recorded which) from PBMCs. The clonotype was recovered from a human donor with aplastic anemia. The chain employs TRBV9 and TRBJ2-1; TRBD2 matches 9 bases. CDR3 DNA: TGTGCCAGCAGCGTAGATTCCGGACTAGCGTCTAATGAGCAGTTCTTC. It yields the protein CASSVDSGLASNEQFF.